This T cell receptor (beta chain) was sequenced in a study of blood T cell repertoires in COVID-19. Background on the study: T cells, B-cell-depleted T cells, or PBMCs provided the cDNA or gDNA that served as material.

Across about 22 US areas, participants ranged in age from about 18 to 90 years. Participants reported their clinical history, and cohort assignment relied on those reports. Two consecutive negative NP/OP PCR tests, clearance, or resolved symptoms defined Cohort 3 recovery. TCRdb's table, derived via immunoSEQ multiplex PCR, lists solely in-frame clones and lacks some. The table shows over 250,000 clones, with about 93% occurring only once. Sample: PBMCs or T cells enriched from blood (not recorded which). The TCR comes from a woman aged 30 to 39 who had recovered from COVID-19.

Here the CDR3 DNA reads TGTGCCAGTAGACGACAGGGATTGGACGAGCAGTACTTC. Its protein product is CASRRQGLDEQYF. The genes are TRBV19 and TRBJ2-7; 7 nucleotides agree with TRBD1. Trimming cost V 6 bases and J 5 bases; bases outside gene matches: 7. The CDR3 has 13 amino acids. Germline V gene lookup returns CDR1 LNHDA and CDR2 SQIVND (reference sequence).